This T cell receptor (beta chain) was recorded in a study of T-cell memory formation after mild COVID-19. Unmatched junction bases numbered 8, after V lost 3 bases and J lost 6 bases. The CDR3 has 16 amino acids. Looked up from germline, CDR1 is LNHDA and CDR2 is SQIVND (reference sequence). On this clonotype: Its specificity is not known.

5'RACE primed at constant segments yielded TCR alpha and TCR beta cDNA libraries bearing sample barcodes and UMIs. TCRdb reprocessed the 5' RACE reads with MiXCR, giving one entry per CDR3 protein. The data hold around 310,000 distinct CDR3 sequences, with 20% to 25% observed a single time. Overall study findings and caveats: Whereas later expanders leaned CD4+, clones contracting day 15 to 85 showed a balanced CD4/CD8 makeup. The study found contracting CD4+ clones mainly in CM and EM and contracting CD8+ clones in EMRA.

The sample consisted of PBMCs or a T cell subset sorted from them (not recorded which). The rearrangement links TRBV19 to TRBJ2-1, with 10 bases fitting TRBD1. This receptor was identified in a young man who had mild COVID-19 (a few samples of this study predate the infection). Cell type and time point are not known. Here the CDR3 reads CASSITSGTGVNEQFF. The DNA of the CDR3 is TGTGCCAGTAGTATTACTTCCGGGACAGGGGTCAATGAGCAGTTCTTC.